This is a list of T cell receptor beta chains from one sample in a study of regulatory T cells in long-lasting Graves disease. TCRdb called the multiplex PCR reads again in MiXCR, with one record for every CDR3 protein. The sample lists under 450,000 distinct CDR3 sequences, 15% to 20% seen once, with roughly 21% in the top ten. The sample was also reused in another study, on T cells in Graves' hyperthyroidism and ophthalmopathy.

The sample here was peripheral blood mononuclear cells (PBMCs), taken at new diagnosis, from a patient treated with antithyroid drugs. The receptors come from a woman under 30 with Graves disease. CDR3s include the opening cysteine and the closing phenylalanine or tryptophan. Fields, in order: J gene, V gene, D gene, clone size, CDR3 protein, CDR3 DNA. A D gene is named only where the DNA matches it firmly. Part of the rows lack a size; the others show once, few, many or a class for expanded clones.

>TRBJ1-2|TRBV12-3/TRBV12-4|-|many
CASRQNGGLDGYTF
TGTGCCAGCAGACAAAACGGAGGACTCGATGGCTACACCTTC
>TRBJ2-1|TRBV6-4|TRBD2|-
CASSERLAGGSNEQFF
TGTGCCAGCAGTGAAAGGCTAGCGGGGGGATCTAATGAGCAGTTCTTC
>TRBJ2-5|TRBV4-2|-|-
CASSQVGDQETQYF
TGTGCCAGCAGCCAAGTTGGGGACCAAGAGACCCAGTACTTC
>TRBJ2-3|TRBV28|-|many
CASSLWSAISTDTQYF
TGTGCCAGCAGTTTATGGTCAGCAATTAGCACAGATACGCAGTATTTT
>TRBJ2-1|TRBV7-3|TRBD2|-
CASSPRASGGQRNEQFF
TGTGCCAGCAGCCCAAGGGCTAGCGGGGGGCAGCGGAATGAGCAGTTCTTC
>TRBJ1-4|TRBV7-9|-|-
CASSTGITNEKLFF
TGTGCCAGCAGCACGGGTATAACTAATGAAAAACTGTTTTTT
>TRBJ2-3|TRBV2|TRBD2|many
CASSEASGRATDTQYF
TGTGCCAGCAGTGAAGCTAGCGGGAGGGCCACAGATACGCAGTATTTT
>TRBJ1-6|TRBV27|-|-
CASSSHRDLYNSPLHF
TGTGCCAGCAGTTCCCACCGGGACTTATATAATTCACCCCTCCACTTT
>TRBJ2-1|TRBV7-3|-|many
CASSPGPSVNEQFF
TGTGCCAGCAGCCCGGGCCCTAGTGTCAATGAGCAGTTCTTC
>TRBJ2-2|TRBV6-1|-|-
CASSPAEWTGELFF
TGTGCCAGCAGTCCGGCGGAGTGGACCGGGGAGCTGTTTTTT
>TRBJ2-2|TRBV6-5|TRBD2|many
CASSWTSDTGELFF
TGTGCCAGCAGTTGGACTAGCGACACCGGGGAGCTGTTTTTT
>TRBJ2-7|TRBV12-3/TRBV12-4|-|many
CASTLLSASYEQYF
TGTGCCAGCACCTTATTAAGCGCCTCCTACGAGCAGTACTTC
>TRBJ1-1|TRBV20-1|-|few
CSAREAPGGAFF
TGCAGTGCTAGAGAAGCCCCGGGGGGCGCTTTCTTT
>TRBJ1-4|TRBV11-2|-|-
CASSPTDAFNEKLFF
TGTGCCAGCAGCCCAACGGACGCTTTTAATGAAAAACTGTTTTTT
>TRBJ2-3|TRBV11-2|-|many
CASSLGRTTDTQYF
TGTGCCAGCAGCTTAGGGCGGACCACAGATACGCAGTATTTT
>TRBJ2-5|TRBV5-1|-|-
CASSARARLETQYF
TGTGCCAGCAGCGCCAGGGCGCGCTTAGAGACCCAGTACTTC
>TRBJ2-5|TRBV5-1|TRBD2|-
CASSSQGTSGGRTQYF
TGCGCCAGCAGCAGCCAAGGGACTAGCGGGGGCAGGACCCAGTACTTC
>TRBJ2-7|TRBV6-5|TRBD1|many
CASSYRDRGDPYEQYF
TGTGCCAGCAGTTACCGGGACAGGGGGGACCCCTACGAGCAGTACTTC
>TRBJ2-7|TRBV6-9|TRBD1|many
CASSYRDRYEQYF
TGTGCCAGCAGTTACCGGGACAGGTACGAGCAGTACTTC
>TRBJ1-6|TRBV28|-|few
CASRRGGFESPLHF
TGTGCCAGCAGGCGGGGGGGCTTCGAATCACCCCTCCACTTT
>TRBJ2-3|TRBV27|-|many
CASSLRDLSTDTQYF
TGTGCCAGCAGCCTAAGGGACCTCAGCACAGATACGCAGTATTTT
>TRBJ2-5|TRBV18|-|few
CASSPPGGEETQYF
TGTGCCAGCTCACCACCTGGGGGCGAAGAGACCCAGTACTTC
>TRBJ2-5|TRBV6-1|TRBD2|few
CASRRGTSGGFRGETQYF
TGTGCCAGCAGGCGCGGGACTAGCGGGGGTTTCCGAGGGGAGACCCAGTACTTC
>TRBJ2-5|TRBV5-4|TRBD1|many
CASSTGTGQETQYF
TGTGCCAGCAGCACTGGGACAGGGCAAGAGACCCAGTACTTC
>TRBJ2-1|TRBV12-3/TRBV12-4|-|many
CASSVAGPTNEQFF
TGTGCCAGCAGTGTCGCCGGGCCTACCAATGAGCAGTTCTTC
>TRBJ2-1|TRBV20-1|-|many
CSARDTGRAAYNEQFF
TGCAGTGCTAGGGATACAGGGCGTGCTGCCTACAATGAGCAGTTCTTC
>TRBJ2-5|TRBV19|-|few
CASSPGAVWETQYF
TGTGCCAGTAGTCCGGGGGCTGTATGGGAGACCCAGTACTTC